This T cell receptor (beta chain) was sequenced for a study of T cell responses to AZD1222 COVID-19 vaccine. Profiled with immunoSEQ multiplex PCR; TCRdb holds only in-frame clones, not every one. The table includes 150,000 to 200,000 clones, under 95% detected once. The CDR3 runs to 15 residues. V was shortened by 7 bases and J by 4 bases, with 17 bases between the two germline ends. Germline CDR1 is LNHDA and CDR2 is SQIVND (reference sequence). The V call is TRBV19, the J call TRBJ2-1; D may be TRBD2 (5 bases). The TCR originated in an adult who received the AZD1222 COVID-19 vaccine. Sequencing was performed on peripheral blood, taken 28 days after the second AZD1222 dose. The CDR3 sequence is CASTSQRSGYNEQFF. The CDR3 nucleotides read TGTGCCAGTACCTCTCAGCGGTCAGGTTACAATGAGCAGTTCTTC.